This T cell receptor beta chain was obtained from a study of response to subunit inactivated influenza vaccine. The study, taken as a whole, reports: There was a suggestion from the authors that each seasonal influenza vaccination recruits few new T cells.

CDR1 and CDR2 (germline): DFQATT, SNEGSKA (reference sequence). CDR3 length: 15 amino acids. V dropped 2 bases and J dropped 3 bases, with 17 bases sitting between them. With regard to this clonotype: What it binds is not known.

TCRdb itself ran the RT-PCR reads through MiXCR, one entry per CDR3 protein. The sample lists 500,000 or so distinct CDR3 sequences, 16% occurring once. This sequence originates from a man aged 50-75 years who received an inactivated influenza vaccine. Sequenced material: CD4+ T cells sorted from PBMCs, taken less than 30 months after vaccination. The chain uses TRBV20-1 and TRBJ2-7; a possible D gene is TRBD1 (7 bases). This CDR3 is CSARLPGTAGYEQYF. CDR3 DNA: TGCAGTGCTAGACTTCCCGGGACAGCGGGCTACGAGCAGTACTTC.